The 6 T cell receptor beta chains below all came from one sample that was sequenced in a study of blood T cell repertoires in COVID-19. Only in-frame clones appear in the TCRdb table, and some are missing; sequencing was by immunoSEQ multiplex PCR. The sample lists approximately 150,000 clones, about 83% occurring once. The specimen sequenced was peripheral blood. Source of these receptors: a man aged 45-65 years with acute or convalescent COVID-19.

This chain joins TRBV2 and TRBJ2-1, with 7 bases lining up with TRBD1. V shed 7 bases, J shed 9 bases, and the junction held 3 bases outside the gene matches. The CDR3 consists of 11 residues. The germline gives CDR1 SNHLY, CDR2 FYNNEI. The CDR3 region is CASKTGFEQFF. The CDR3 DNA is TGTGCCAGCAAGACAGGGTTTGAGCAGTTCTTC. The whole variable domain, filled in from reference TRBV2 and TRBJ2-1, reads EPEVTQTPSHQVTQMGQEVILRCVPISNHLYFYWYRQILGQKVEFLVSFYNNEISEKSEIFDDQFSVERPDGSNFTLKIRSTKLEDSAMYFCASKTGFEQFFGPGTRLTVL.

The chain uses TRBV29-1 and TRBJ2-7; possible D gene TRBD1, 6 bases. The CDR3 consists of 12 residues. The V gene's germline CDR1 is SQVTM and CDR2 ANQGSEA. V lost 1 base to trimming and J lost 5 bases, with 9 bases between them. CDR3 DNA sequence: TGCAGCGTTGAAGGGGCAGGGGACGAGCAGTACTTC. The encoded protein is CSVEGAGDEQYF.

The chain couples TRBV29-1 to TRBJ1-1, with unresolved D. Per the germline V gene, CDR1 is SQVTM and CDR2 is ANQGSEA. Trimming left V 5 bases short and J 0 bases short, with 10 bases between. This CDR3 is built from 13 residues. This CDR3 reads CSVLHILNTEAFF. As DNA, the CDR3 is TGCAGCGTTCTGCACATCTTGAACACTGAAGCTTTCTTT.

Here the CDR3 reads CASSHNTEAFF. DNA of the CDR3: TGTGCCAGCAGCCATAACACTGAAGCTTTCTTT. This rearrangement joins TRBV12-3 or TRBV12-4 to TRBJ1-1; D is undetermined. CDR3 size: 11 residues. V lost 6 bases to trimming and J lost 2 bases, with 4 bases between them.

The rearrangement links TRBV9 to TRBJ2-4; D uncertain. The CDR3 extends over 16 amino acids. Trimming removed 3 bases from V and 0 bases from J, with 13 bases in between. The germline CDR1 and CDR2 sequences are SGDLS and YYNGEE. DNA for the CDR3: TGTGCCAGCAGCGCTGGAGAATATCGAGCCAAAAACATTCAGTACTTC. This translates into CASSAGEYRAKNIQYF.

This sequence joins TRBV6-5 and TRBJ2-2; 10 bases are shared with TRBD1. The germline V gene encodes CDR1 MNHEY and CDR2 SVGAGI. CDR3 length: 15 residues. V trimming: 10 bases; J trimming: 5 bases; junction bases outside the gene matches: 10. The CDR3 protein is CATRPRTGGTGELFF. DNA of the CDR3: TGTGCCACCAGGCCCCGGACAGGGGGAACCGGGGAGCTGTTTTTT.